Listed below are T cell receptor beta chains from one sample, sequenced in a study of naive and memory T cell subsets. TCRdb independently ran MiXCR on the UMI-ligation and nested PCR reads; one entry per CDR3 protein. The sample has 25,000 to 35,000 distinct CDR3 sequences, about 6.7% seen once. The starting material was skin, obtained from a tuberculin skin test site. The receptors derive from an adult in good health. CDR3s include the opening cysteine and the closing phenylalanine or tryptophan. Fields, in order: clone size, D gene, V gene, J gene, CDR3 protein, CDR3 DNA. A D gene is named only where the DNA matches it firmly. Size is stated for part of the rows, as once, few or many counts, or as a class when the clone is expanded.

clone size: many; D gene: TRBD1; V gene: TRBV5-5; J gene: TRBJ2-5; CDR3 protein: CASSAGQGAWPRETQYF; CDR3 DNA: TGTGCCAGCAGCGCCGGACAGGGGGCCTGGCCCAGAGAGACCCAGTACTTC
clone size: medium-sized; D gene: TRBD2; V gene: TRBV27; J gene: TRBJ2-3; CDR3 protein: CASSQQRGANTDTQYF; CDR3 DNA: TGTGCCAGCAGTCAACAGCGGGGGGCAAACACAGATACGCAGTATTTT
clone size: medium-sized; D gene: .; V gene: TRBV7-6; J gene: TRBJ2-3; CDR3 protein: CASSSLNTQYF; CDR3 DNA: TGTGCCAGCAGCTCTCTAAATACGCAGTATTTT
clone size: many; D gene: TRBD2; V gene: TRBV11-1; J gene: TRBJ2-1; CDR3 protein: CASSFRSGGLYNEQFF; CDR3 DNA: TGTGCCAGCAGCTTTAGAAGCGGGGGGTTATACAATGAGCAGTTCTTC
clone size: many; D gene: TRBD2; V gene: TRBV12-5; J gene: TRBJ2-3; CDR3 protein: CASLLGLVTDTQYF; CDR3 DNA: TGTGCTAGTCTCCTCGGACTAGTTACAGATACGCAGTATTTT
clone size: few; D gene: TRBD1; V gene: TRBV6-5; J gene: TRBJ1-2; CDR3 protein: CASSYDTTGTVYGYTF; CDR3 DNA: TGTGCCAGCAGTTACGATACGACCGGGACAGTCTATGGCTACACCTTC
clone size: few; D gene: .; V gene: TRBV5-6; J gene: TRBJ2-7; CDR3 protein: CASSLRQINIYEQYF; CDR3 DNA: TGTGCCAGCAGCTTGCGACAGATTAATATATACGAGCAGTACTTC
clone size: .; D gene: .; V gene: TRBV29-1; J gene: TRBJ2-2; CDR3 protein: CSAALSPGELFF; CDR3 DNA: TGCAGCGCCGCTCTGTCGCCCGGGGAGCTGTTTTTT
clone size: many; D gene: .; V gene: TRBV20-1; J gene: TRBJ1-2; CDR3 protein: CSASRISNYGYTF; CDR3 DNA: TGCAGTGCTAGTCGGATCTCTAACTATGGCTACACCTTC
clone size: few; D gene: .; V gene: TRBV7-7; J gene: TRBJ2-2; CDR3 protein: CASSLDQNTGELFF; CDR3 DNA: TGTGCCAGCAGCTTAGATCAGAACACCGGGGAGCTGTTTTTT
clone size: many; D gene: .; V gene: TRBV9; J gene: TRBJ1-4; CDR3 protein: CASSPRDGYEKLFF; CDR3 DNA: TGTGCCAGCAGCCCCCGGGACGGCTATGAAAAACTGTTTTTT
clone size: many; D gene: .; V gene: TRBV20-1; J gene: TRBJ2-7; CDR3 protein: CSARLRLLYEQYF; CDR3 DNA: TGCAGTGCTAGACTAAGACTCCTATACGAGCAGTACTTC
clone size: many; D gene: TRBD2; V gene: TRBV4-2; J gene: TRBJ2-5; CDR3 protein: CASGTSGGGRETQYF; CDR3 DNA: TGTGCCAGCGGGACTAGCGGGGGGGGTCGAGAGACCCAGTACTTC
clone size: many; D gene: .; V gene: TRBV20-1; J gene: TRBJ1-6; CDR3 protein: CSARLTANSPLHF; CDR3 DNA: TGCAGTGCTAGGTTGACCGCTAATTCACCCCTCCACTTT
clone size: .; D gene: .; V gene: TRBV20-1; J gene: TRBJ2-1; CDR3 protein: CSARDGTCLEQFF; CDR3 DNA: TGCAGTGCTAGAGATGGGACATGTCTTGAGCAGTTCTTC
clone size: many; D gene: .; V gene: TRBV3-1; J gene: TRBJ1-6; CDR3 protein: CASSSWTRSPLHF; CDR3 DNA: TGTGCCAGCAGCTCCTGGACCCGGTCACCCCTCCACTTT
clone size: .; D gene: .; V gene: TRBV6-5; J gene: TRBJ2-3; CDR3 protein: CASKGGTRDSDTQYF; CDR3 DNA: TGTGCCAGCAAGGGTGGGACCCGGGATTCAGATACGCAGTATTTT
clone size: many; D gene: .; V gene: TRBV12-3/TRBV12-4; J gene: TRBJ2-3; CDR3 protein: CASSLRGSSADTQYF; CDR3 DNA: TGTGCCAGCAGTTTAAGAGGTAGCTCGGCAGATACGCAGTATTTT
clone size: many; D gene: .; V gene: TRBV12-3/TRBV12-4; J gene: TRBJ2-4; CDR3 protein: CASRGQGVGNIQYF; CDR3 DNA: TGTGCCAGCAGGGGTCAGGGTGTGGGAAACATTCAGTACTTC
clone size: many; D gene: TRBD1; V gene: TRBV12-3/TRBV12-4; J gene: TRBJ2-2; CDR3 protein: CASSLLDRDTGELFF; CDR3 DNA: TGTGCCAGCAGTTTGCTGGACAGGGACACCGGGGAGCTGTTTTTT
clone size: many; D gene: TRBD1; V gene: TRBV11-2; J gene: TRBJ2-1; CDR3 protein: CASSLRTGPNSPQFF; CDR3 DNA: TGTGCCAGCAGCCTTAGGACAGGCCCAAATTCACCCCAGTTCTTC
clone size: few; D gene: .; V gene: TRBV10-3; J gene: TRBJ1-5; CDR3 protein: CAIAARDNQPQHF; CDR3 DNA: TGTGCCATAGCGGCCAGGGACAATCAGCCCCAGCATTTT
clone size: few; D gene: .; V gene: TRBV14; J gene: TRBJ2-7; CDR3 protein: CASSLPMGHPGYEQYF; CDR3 DNA: TGTGCCAGCAGCCTCCCCATGGGGCACCCAGGTTACGAGCAGTACTTC
clone size: few; D gene: .; V gene: TRBV12-3/TRBV12-4; J gene: TRBJ1-2; CDR3 protein: CASSQTRSARVSAGDTF; CDR3 DNA: TGTGCCAGCAGCCAAACCCGCTCGGCCAGGGTATCGGCTGGCGACACCTTC
clone size: medium-sized; D gene: .; V gene: TRBV7-2; J gene: TRBJ2-3; CDR3 protein: CASTTGYLSTDTQYF; CDR3 DNA: TGTGCCAGCACCACGGGGTACTTGAGCACAGATACGCAGTATTTT
clone size: .; D gene: .; V gene: TRBV4-2; J gene: TRBJ1-5; CDR3 protein: CAGSQDPRHDYSNQPQLF; CDR3 DNA: TGTGCCGGCAGCCAAGATCCCAGGCACGACTATAGCAATCAGCCCCAGCTTTTT
clone size: many; D gene: .; V gene: TRBV6-9; J gene: TRBJ1-3; CDR3 protein: CASSYYSISFSGNTIYF; CDR3 DNA: TGTGCCAGCAGTTATTACTCTATCTCCTTCTCTGGAAACACCATATATTTT
clone size: many; D gene: TRBD1; V gene: TRBV4-1; J gene: TRBJ2-2; CDR3 protein: CASSWDSLTGELFF; CDR3 DNA: TGCGCCAGCAGTTGGGACAGCCTCACCGGGGAGCTGTTTTTT
clone size: many; D gene: .; V gene: TRBV19; J gene: TRBJ1-6; CDR3 protein: CASSMVGANSPLHF; CDR3 DNA: TGTGCCAGTAGTATGGTGGGGGCCAATTCACCCCTCCACTTT
clone size: few; D gene: .; V gene: TRBV12-3/TRBV12-4; J gene: TRBJ2-2; CDR3 protein: CASRDALVAGELFF; CDR3 DNA: TGTGCCAGCAGAGACGCACTAGTTGCCGGGGAGCTGTTTTTT
clone size: .; D gene: .; V gene: TRBV20-1; J gene: TRBJ1-4; CDR3 protein: CSARRPTNEKLLF; CDR3 DNA: TGCAGTGCTAGAAGGCCAACTAATGAAAAACTGCTTTTT
clone size: medium-sized; D gene: .; V gene: TRBV5-1; J gene: TRBJ2-5; CDR3 protein: CASSLTGGGSQETQYF; CDR3 DNA: TGCGCCAGCAGCTTGACCGGCGGGGGCAGTCAAGAGACCCAGTACTTC
clone size: many; D gene: TRBD1; V gene: TRBV5-1; J gene: TRBJ2-7; CDR3 protein: CASSLGSRGSEQYF; CDR3 DNA: TGCGCCAGCAGCTTGGGTAGCAGGGGGAGCGAGCAGTACTTC
clone size: many; D gene: TRBD1; V gene: TRBV20-1; J gene: TRBJ1-5; CDR3 protein: CSARGLRTGEDQPQHF; CDR3 DNA: TGCAGTGCTAGAGGACTACGGACAGGGGAGGATCAGCCCCAGCATTTT
clone size: many; D gene: .; V gene: TRBV5-1; J gene: TRBJ2-5; CDR3 protein: CASTKDRNQETQYF; CDR3 DNA: TGCGCCAGCACAAAGGACAGAAACCAAGAGACCCAGTACTTC
clone size: .; D gene: .; V gene: TRBV4-1; J gene: TRBJ1-2; CDR3 protein: CASSQDPLANYGYTF; CDR3 DNA: TGCGCCAGCAGCCAAGACCCCCTCGCTAACTATGGCTACACCTTC
clone size: many; D gene: .; V gene: TRBV6-2/TRBV6-3; J gene: TRBJ2-7; CDR3 protein: CASTFLRGNYEQYF; CDR3 DNA: TGTGCCAGCACCTTCCTCAGGGGTAACTACGAGCAGTACTTC
clone size: many; D gene: .; V gene: TRBV6-5; J gene: TRBJ2-7; CDR3 protein: CASSFIGFEQYF; CDR3 DNA: TGTGCCAGCAGTTTCATAGGGTTCGAGCAGTACTTC
clone size: many; D gene: TRBD1; V gene: TRBV29-1; J gene: TRBJ2-7; CDR3 protein: CSVGDRGYEQYF; CDR3 DNA: TGCAGCGTTGGGGACAGAGGCTACGAGCAGTACTTC
clone size: .; D gene: .; V gene: TRBV5-5; J gene: TRBJ1-2; CDR3 protein: CASSFGGTYGYTF; CDR3 DNA: TGTGCCAGCAGCTTTGGAGGGACCTATGGCTACACCTTC
clone size: many; D gene: .; V gene: TRBV25-1; J gene: TRBJ2-1; CDR3 protein: CASSEYILLQGRTYLGSEQFF; CDR3 DNA: TGTGCCAGCAGTGAATATATTCTGTTGCAGGGTCGAACCTACCTAGGGAGTGAGCAGTTCTTC
clone size: many; D gene: .; V gene: TRBV7-6; J gene: TRBJ2-7; CDR3 protein: CASSLAPDPTYEQYF; CDR3 DNA: TGTGCCAGCAGCTTAGCTCCAGACCCCACCTACGAGCAGTACTTC
clone size: .; D gene: .; V gene: TRBV10-2; J gene: TRBJ1-1; CDR3 protein: CDSSDRRQARNTEAFF; CDR3 DNA: TGCGACAGCAGTGACCGTCGACAGGCCAGGAACACTGAAGCTTTCTTT
clone size: few; D gene: .; V gene: TRBV2; J gene: TRBJ1-2; CDR3 protein: CASSEIVGHRSARYGYTF; CDR3 DNA: TGTGCCAGCAGTGAAATAGTGGGACACAGATCAGCCAGATATGGCTACACCTTC
clone size: many; D gene: TRBD1; V gene: TRBV7-3; J gene: TRBJ2-5; CDR3 protein: CASSPDRGETQYF; CDR3 DNA: TGTGCCAGCAGCCCAGACAGGGGAGAGACCCAGTACTTC
clone size: many; D gene: TRBD2; V gene: TRBV12-3/TRBV12-4; J gene: TRBJ2-3; CDR3 protein: CASSERFSAGVRRSDTQYF; CDR3 DNA: TGTGCCAGCAGCGAGAGATTCTCAGCGGGGGTCCGTCGCTCAGATACGCAGTATTTT
clone size: .; D gene: TRBD1; V gene: TRBV5-1; J gene: TRBJ2-5; CDR3 protein: CASSLEPTGVETQYF; CDR3 DNA: TGCGCCAGCAGCTTGGAGCCTACAGGGGTCGAGACCCAGTACTTC
clone size: many; D gene: .; V gene: TRBV29-1; J gene: TRBJ2-2; CDR3 protein: CSVAGAGGELFF; CDR3 DNA: TGCAGCGTTGCAGGGGCCGGCGGGGAGCTGTTTTTT
clone size: .; D gene: .; V gene: TRBV5-1; J gene: TRBJ1-2; CDR3 protein: CASSFGDRSRLDGYTF; CDR3 DNA: TGCGCCAGCAGCTTCGGTGACAGATCTCGACTGGATGGCTACACCTTC
clone size: many; D gene: .; V gene: TRBV12-3/TRBV12-4; J gene: TRBJ2-2; CDR3 protein: CASSLGSGELFF; CDR3 DNA: TGTGCCAGCAGTTTAGGGTCCGGGGAGCTGTTTTTT
clone size: few; D gene: .; V gene: TRBV11-2; J gene: TRBJ1-2; CDR3 protein: CASSANLNYGYTF; CDR3 DNA: TGTGCCAGCAGCGCTAACCTTAACTATGGCTACACCTTC
clone size: many; D gene: .; V gene: TRBV5-8; J gene: TRBJ2-5; CDR3 protein: CASRSPLVTQYF; CDR3 DNA: TGTGCCAGCAGATCCCCCCTGGTGACCCAGTACTTC
clone size: many; D gene: .; V gene: TRBV24-1; J gene: TRBJ2-3; CDR3 protein: CATSDDGRTHTQYF; CDR3 DNA: TGTGCCACCAGTGATGACGGCCGCACACATACGCAGTATTTT
clone size: .; D gene: TRBD1; V gene: TRBV2; J gene: TRBJ1-4; CDR3 protein: CASRSNLRTGANEKLFF; CDR3 DNA: TGTGCCAGCAGATCGAATTTACGGACAGGGGCTAATGAAAAACTGTTTTTT
clone size: few; D gene: TRBD1; V gene: TRBV6-1; J gene: TRBJ1-2; CDR3 protein: CASSRDRGLANYGYTF; CDR3 DNA: TGTGCCAGCAGTCGGGACAGGGGGCTTGCTAACTATGGCTACACCTTC
clone size: few; D gene: .; V gene: TRBV5-1; J gene: TRBJ1-1; CDR3 protein: CASSLSMNTEAFF; CDR3 DNA: TGCGCCAGCAGCTTGTCGATGAACACTGAAGCTTTCTTT